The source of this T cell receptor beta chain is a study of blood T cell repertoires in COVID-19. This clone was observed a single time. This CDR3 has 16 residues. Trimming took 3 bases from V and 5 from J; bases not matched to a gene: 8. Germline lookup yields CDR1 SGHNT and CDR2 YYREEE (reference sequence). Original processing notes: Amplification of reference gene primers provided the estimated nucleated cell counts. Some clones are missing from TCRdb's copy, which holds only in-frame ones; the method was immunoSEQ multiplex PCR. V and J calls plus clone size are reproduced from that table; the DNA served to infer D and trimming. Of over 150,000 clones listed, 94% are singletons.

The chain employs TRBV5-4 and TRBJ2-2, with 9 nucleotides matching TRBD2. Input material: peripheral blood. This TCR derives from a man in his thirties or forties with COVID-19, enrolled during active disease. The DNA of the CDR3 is TGTGCCAGCAGCTCATTCGGACTAGCGCGGACCGGGGAGCTGTTTTTT. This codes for CASSSFGLARTGELFF. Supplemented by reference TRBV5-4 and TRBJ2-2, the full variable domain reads ETGVTQSPTHLIKTRGQQVTLRCSSQSGHNTVSWYQQALGQGPQFIFQYYREEENGRGNFPPRFSGLQFPNYSSELNVNALELDDSALYLCASSSFGLARTGELFFGEGSRLTVL.